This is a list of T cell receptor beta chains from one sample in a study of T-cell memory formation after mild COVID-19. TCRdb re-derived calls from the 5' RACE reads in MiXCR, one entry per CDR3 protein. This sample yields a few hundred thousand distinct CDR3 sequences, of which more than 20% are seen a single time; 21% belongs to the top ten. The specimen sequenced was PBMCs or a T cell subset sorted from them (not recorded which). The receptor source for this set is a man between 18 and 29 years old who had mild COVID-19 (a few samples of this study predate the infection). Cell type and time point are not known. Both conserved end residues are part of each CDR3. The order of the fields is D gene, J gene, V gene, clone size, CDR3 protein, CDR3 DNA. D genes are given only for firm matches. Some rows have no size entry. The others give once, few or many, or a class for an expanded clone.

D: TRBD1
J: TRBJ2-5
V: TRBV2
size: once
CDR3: CASSVQGLQETQYF
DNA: TGTGCCAGCAGTGTACAGGGGCTCCAAGAGACCCAGTACTTC

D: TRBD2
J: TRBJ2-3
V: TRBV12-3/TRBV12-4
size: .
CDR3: CASSLRRGGSDTQYF
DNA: TGTGCCAGCAGTTTGCGACGGGGGGGGTCAGATACGCAGTATTTT

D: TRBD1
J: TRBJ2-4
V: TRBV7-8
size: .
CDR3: CASSLEDRPRNIQYF
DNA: TGTGCCAGCAGCTTAGAGGACAGGCCACGAAACATTCAGTACTTC

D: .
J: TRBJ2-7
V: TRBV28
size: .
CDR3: CASTVGGRHTGEQYF
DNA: TGTGCCAGCACCGTGGGGGGGCGACATACTGGCGAGCAGTACTTC

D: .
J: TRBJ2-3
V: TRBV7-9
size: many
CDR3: CASSLATHTDTQYF
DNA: TGTGCCAGCAGCTTAGCCACCCACACAGATACGCAGTATTTT

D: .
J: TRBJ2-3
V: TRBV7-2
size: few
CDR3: CAGDGPSTDTQYF
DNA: TGTGCCGGAGACGGGCCTAGCACAGATACGCAGTATTTT

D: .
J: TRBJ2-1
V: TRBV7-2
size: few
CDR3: CASQGTSSYNEQFF
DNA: TGTGCCAGTCAGGGAACGAGCTCCTACAATGAGCAGTTCTTC

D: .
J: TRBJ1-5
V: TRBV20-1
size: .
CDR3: CSASREGPRAWPQPQHF
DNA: TGCAGTGCCTCAAGAGAGGGGCCAAGGGCCTGGCCTCAGCCCCAGCATTTT

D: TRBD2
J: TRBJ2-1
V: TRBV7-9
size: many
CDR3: CASSAPPRLAVYNEQFF
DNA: TGTGCCAGCAGCGCACCCCCTCGACTAGCGGTTTACAATGAGCAGTTCTTC

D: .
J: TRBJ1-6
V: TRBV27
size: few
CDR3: CASSLPYNSPLHF
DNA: TGTGCCAGCAGTCTCCCCTATAATTCACCCCTCCACTTT

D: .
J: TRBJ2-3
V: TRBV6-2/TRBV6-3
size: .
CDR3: CASRRDPYQGKGTDTQYF
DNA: TGTGCCAGCAGGCGCGATCCTTACCAGGGGAAGGGGACAGATACGCAGTATTTT

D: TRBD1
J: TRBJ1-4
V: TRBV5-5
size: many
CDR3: CASSLTGQGVQKLFF
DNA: TGTGCCAGCAGCTTGACAGGACAGGGGGTCCAAAAACTGTTTTTT

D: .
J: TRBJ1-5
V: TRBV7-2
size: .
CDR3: CASSLAVQGGNQPQHF
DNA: TGTGCCAGCAGCTTAGCTGTACAGGGTGGCAATCAGCCCCAGCATTTT

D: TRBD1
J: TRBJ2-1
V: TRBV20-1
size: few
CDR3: CSADRQGSYNEQFF
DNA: TGCAGTGCGGACCGACAGGGCTCGTACAATGAGCAGTTCTTC

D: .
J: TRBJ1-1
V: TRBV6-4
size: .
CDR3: CASSAQSGVTEAFF
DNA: TGTGCCAGCAGTGCCCAGAGTGGGGTAACTGAAGCTTTCTTT

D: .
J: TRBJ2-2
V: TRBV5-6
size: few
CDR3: CASRPGRNTGELFF
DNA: TGTGCCAGCAGACCGGGTCGGAACACCGGGGAGCTGTTTTTT

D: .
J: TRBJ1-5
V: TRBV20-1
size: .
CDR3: CSARDRGGDQPQHF
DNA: TGCAGTGCTAGAGATAGGGGCGGAGATCAGCCCCAGCATTTT

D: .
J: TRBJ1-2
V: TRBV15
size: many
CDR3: CATSRDYFPGEGYTF
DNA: TGTGCCACCAGCAGAGATTATTTTCCAGGGGAGGGCTACACCTTC

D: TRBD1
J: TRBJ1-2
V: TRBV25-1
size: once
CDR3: CATHTQGAGYGYTF
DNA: TGTGCCACCCACACCCAGGGGGCCGGATATGGCTACACCTTC

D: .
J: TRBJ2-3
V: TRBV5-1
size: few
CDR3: CASSLKEEIDTQYF
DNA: TGCGCCAGCAGCTTGAAGGAAGAGATCGATACGCAGTATTTT

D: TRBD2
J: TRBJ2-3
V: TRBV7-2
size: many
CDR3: CASSPAGPTDTQYF
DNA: TGTGCCAGCAGCCCAGCGGGGCCCACAGATACGCAGTATTTT

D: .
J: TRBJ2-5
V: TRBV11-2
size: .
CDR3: CASTDLRGWETQYF
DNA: TGTGCCAGCACCGACCTACGGGGTTGGGAGACCCAGTACTTC

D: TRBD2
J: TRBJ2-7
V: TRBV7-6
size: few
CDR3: CASSSSGGGAYEQYF
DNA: TGTGCCAGCAGTTCTAGCGGTGGAGGGGCCTACGAGCAGTACTTC

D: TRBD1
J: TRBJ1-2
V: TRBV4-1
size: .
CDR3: CASSLTGTGAYGYTF
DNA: TGCGCCAGCAGCCTTACCGGGACAGGGGCTTATGGCTACACCTTC

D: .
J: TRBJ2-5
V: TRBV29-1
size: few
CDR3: CSVGGPKETQYF
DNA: TGCAGCGTTGGAGGGCCCAAGGAGACCCAGTACTTC

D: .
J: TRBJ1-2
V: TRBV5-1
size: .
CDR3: CASSSLLGMDYGYTF
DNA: TGCGCCAGCAGCTCCCTTTTGGGGATGGACTATGGCTACACCTTC

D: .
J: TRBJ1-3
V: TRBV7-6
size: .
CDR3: CASSGVGSGNTIYF
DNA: TGTGCCAGCAGCGGTGTGGGCTCTGGAAACACCATATATTTT

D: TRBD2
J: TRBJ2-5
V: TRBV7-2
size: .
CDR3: CASSLVGLAGGVGTQYF
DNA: TGTGCCAGCAGCTTAGTCGGGCTAGCGGGGGGAGTTGGGACCCAGTACTTC

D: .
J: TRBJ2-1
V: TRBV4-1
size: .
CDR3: CASSQDRRGKFF
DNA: TGCGCCAGCAGCCAAGATCGTAGGGGCAAGTTCTTC

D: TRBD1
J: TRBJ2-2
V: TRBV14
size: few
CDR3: CASSRAGGSNTGELFF
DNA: TGTGCCAGCAGCCGCGCAGGGGGTTCGAACACCGGGGAGCTGTTTTTT

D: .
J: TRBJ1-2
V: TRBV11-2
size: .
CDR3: CAVLWAGLWGYTF
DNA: TGTGCCGTCCTCTGGGCAGGCTTATGGGGCTACACCTTC

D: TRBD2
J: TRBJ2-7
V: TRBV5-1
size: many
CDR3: CASSLAASGYEQYF
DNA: TGCGCCAGCAGCTTGGCCGCTAGCGGATACGAGCAGTACTTC

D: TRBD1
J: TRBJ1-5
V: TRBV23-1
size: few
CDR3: CASSQSPWQGAQPQHF
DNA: TGCGCCAGCAGTCAATCCCCCTGGCAGGGGGCTCAGCCCCAGCATTTT

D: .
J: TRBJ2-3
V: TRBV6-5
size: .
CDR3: CASRIGGTDTQYF
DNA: TGTGCCAGCAGGATTGGGGGCACAGATACGCAGTATTTT

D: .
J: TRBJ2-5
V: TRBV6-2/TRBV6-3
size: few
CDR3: CASSTEGGMETQYF
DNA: TGTGCCAGCAGTACGGAGGGGGGTATGGAGACCCAGTACTTC

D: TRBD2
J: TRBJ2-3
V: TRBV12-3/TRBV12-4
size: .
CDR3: CASSPRLAWRTDTQYF
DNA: TGTGCCAGCAGTCCACGACTAGCGTGGCGCACAGATACGCAGTATTTT

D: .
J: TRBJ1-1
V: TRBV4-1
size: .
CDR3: CASSQDSTGNTEAFF
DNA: TGCGCCAGCAGCCAAGATTCGACTGGCAACACTGAAGCTTTCTTT

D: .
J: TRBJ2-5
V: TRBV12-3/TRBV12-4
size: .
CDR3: CASSLVRLEETQYF
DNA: TGTGCCAGCAGTTTGGTGAGACTAGAGGAGACCCAGTACTTC